Described below is a single TCR beta chain sequence and its context. This clonotype has at least ten counts. What antigen it recognizes has not been identified. No per-base quality is available; no much larger clone lies one base away. Because this beta chain is a stray read in a library intended to capture alpha chains, its abundance should not be given much weight. These data are taken from a study of spatial heterogeneity in lung cancer (dated by TCRdb to the late 2010s). Notes on the research overall: More beta-chain than alpha-chain transcripts were consistently detected, likely reflecting higher beta-chain transcript abundance. In tumor regions, TCR transcript counts showed a strong correlation with a T cell transcriptional module score derived from matched bulk RNA-seq. In the raw uncorrected reads, each unique combination of TCR and UMI appeared more than ten times on average. In non-small cell lung cancer, the study quantitatively compared TCR alpha and beta repertoires across several tumor regions, matched nontumor lung, and blood. Nonsynonymous mutation counts, determined by whole-exome sequencing of tumor tissue, were related to features of the TCR repertoire. At surgery, roughly 220 tumor regions, some 61 matched nontumor lung samples and 56 PBMC samples were TCR-sequenced for both alpha and beta chains. The paper as a whole reports these results and caveats: TCR-seq coverage of tumor T cells was estimated to be only about 6.7% for alpha chains and 13% for beta chains. A correlation was observed between the number of expanded intratumoral alpha and beta TCRs and the tumor nonsynonymous mutation count. Confirming at a functional level the hypothesis that regional TCRs recognize regional mutations was considered to require additional single-cell paired TCR alpha and beta sequencing. Counts of ubiquitous and regional expanded TCRs correlated with counts of ubiquitous and regional nonsynonymous mutations, respectively.

The CDR3 has 16 amino acids, counting the end cysteine and phenylalanine. The CDR3 DNA has 48 bases and is translated from base 1. Unmatched junction bases come to 12, with V trimmed by 2 bases and J by 6 bases. Sequences MDHEN (CDR1) and SYDVKM (CDR2) are obtained from the germline V gene. In the paper's terms, the time point label means: sample taken at primary tumor resection. Donors were over 60 patients with early-stage, untreated non-small cell lung cancer from the lung TRACERx cohort. TCR sequencing used whole RNA extracted from tumor and nontumor lung tissue, or from cryopreserved PBMC samples, without cell sorting. Only patients with enough RNA available from two or more tumor regions were chosen for TCR sequencing. Before being selected, tumor and adjacent nontumor lung specimens were reviewed by a lung pathologist. Library prep was done by 5' RACE. Reads for this sample came from a NextSeq 500. In the TCR library protocol, a unique molecular identifier was attached to each TCR cDNA molecule so that PCR and sequencing errors could be corrected. The study's processing was this. Decombinator tools were used for TCR identification, UMI-based error correction and CDR3 extraction. Expanded TCRs were defined as those above a frequency of 2 per 1,000, corresponding to the top 1% of the tumor frequency distribution. Expanded tumor TCRs statistically deemed absent (corrected P<0.05) from at least one tumor region were classed as regional, and all other expanded tumor TCRs were classed as ubiquitous. Renyi diversity was calculated using the R vegan package after each repertoire was subsampled 100 times to 5,000 TCRs. To build CDR3 similarity networks, amino acid triplet string-kernel similarity was used, and CDR3s were connected when their pairwise similarity was above 0.82. TCRdb reanalyzed the raw reads on its own, using fastp at Q25 for trimming and MiXCR for clone calling, and kept in-frame beta chains. Identical CDR3 proteins give one entry, which carries the most common genes and DNA. TCRdb, rather than the study authors, made the V and J calls. The table for this sample lists some 9,900 distinct CDR3 sequences; around 12% of them were counted only once. The ten largest clones represent more than 9% of the sample.

The clonotype comes from a male donor with early-stage non-small cell lung cancer. The V gene is TRBV28 and the J gene is TRBJ2-7, with 8 middle bases fitting TRBD1. This sample comprised lung tumor tissue, obtained at surgery. The CDR3 region has the sequence CASSLPLSGGRGEQYF. DNA sequence: TGTGCCAGCAGTTTACCCCTATCAGGGGGCCGTGGCGAGCAGTACTTC.